This T cell receptor (beta chain) appears in the sequencing data of a study of shared T cell receptors in the human thymus (dated by TCRdb to the early 2020s). Concerning the study at large: The study investigated the way shared, self-reactive T-cell receptor alpha chains are produced in the human thymus.

Worth noting for this clone: This receptor's antigen is unknown. No base quality information exists; no much larger clone differs at one position.

The cysteine opens and the phenylalanine closes a CDR3 of 13 amino acids. CDR3 DNA only is kept here, 39 bases in frame from base 1. The germline V gene (reference sequence) sets CDR1 to MNHEY and CDR2 to SMNVEV. A distance of 7 bases separates the germline ends of V and J, which lose 5 bases and 2 bases respectively. Libraries came from the immunoSEQ multiplex PCR assay. Drawn from immuneACCESS, this table holds only the in-frame rearrangements with V and J called that TCRdb kept. Clones are partly lost; checked studies trace under half to an unresolved V gene and leave the rest unexplained. The sample table shows over 650,000 clones, and about 90% are seen once. The ten largest make up 0.0094% of the sample. This sample also appeared in a second study, on human thymus T cells. The second study also describes: The donors were immunologically healthy infants in Finland who had open corrective cardiac surgery for congenital heart defects. Thymus tissue was obtained as surgical resects removed during corrective cardiac surgery. Both the thymic and the peripheral blood repertoires appeared to show biased V and J gene segment usage. The related research found that thymic TCR repertoires overlapped highly between unrelated individuals. The study used roughly eight infant thymus samples plus four related peripheral blood samples to characterize TCR alpha and beta repertoires. Donor ages ranged from about 6 to 250 days, and the cohort comprised five to seven male and a couple of female infants. After being mechanically released from the tissue, thymocytes were kept at -70 degrees C in pellets of roughly 8.5-34 million cells. Genomic DNA was extracted from frozen cell pellets with a QIAsymphony instrument. The immunoSEQ multiplex PCR assay was used to amplify the TCRB and TCRAD loci from a standardized amount of quality-controlled genomic DNA. The amplicons spanned the V(D)J region and were long enough to cover the CDR3 and allow V and J genes to be identified. The amplicons were sequenced on an Illumina platform via the commercial immunoSEQ service. Primer bias and sequencing errors were corrected using previously described methods, and TCRAD and TCRB definitions followed the IMGT database. Analysis of the repertoires was done with immunoSEQ Analyzer 3.0 and VDJTools and included basic statistics, V/J segment usage, diversity estimates, rarefaction and pairwise overlap. Chao1, ChaoE, Efron-Thisted, Shannon and inverse Simpson indices were used to estimate diversity, which was also estimated on datasets down-sampled to the smallest sample. Repertoire overlap was assessed by strict matching of CDR3 nucleotide sequence, V gene and J gene, and clustering was done by Jaccard-based multidimensional scaling. On average, thymus samples gave 650,000 to 850,000 unique TCRB clonotypes, whereas blood samples gave about 92,000.

What was sequenced was thymocytes. This clonotype was obtained from a boy in the first two years of life with a congenital heart defect. Donor details come from another sample of the same person, matched by shared clones. The V gene is TRBV27 and the J gene is TRBJ1-3, with no reliable assignment of the D segment. The DNA sequence reads TGTGCCAGCAGTATGAGTCCTGGAAACACCATATATTTT. This encodes CASSMSPGNTIYF.